This TCR beta chain was found in a study of blood T cell repertoires in COVID-19. Study in general: Both acute and convalescent COVID-19 samples were obtained from the United States, Italy and Spain. T cells, B-cell-depleted T cells, or PBMCs supplied cDNA or gDNA.

The CDR3 loop spans 14 amino acids. The J segment lost 10 bases and the V segment lost 0 bases, leaving 4 bases of the junction unmatched. Germline CDR1 is SGHRS and CDR2 is YFSETQ. As processed by the authors: Quantification of nucleated cells was approximated via reference gene primer amplification. Only in-frame clones appear in the TCRdb table, and some are missing; sequencing was by immunoSEQ multiplex PCR. The DNA was the basis for D and trimming; V, J and clone size are from that table. Among some 150,000 clones listed, approximately 81% were seen once. There are a few counts of this clone. The specimen sequenced was peripheral blood. The rearrangement uses TRBV5-1 and TRBJ1-1; 12 bases align to TRBD1. The source is a woman aged 55-69 years with active or convalescent COVID-19. CDR3 nucleotides: TGCGCCAGCAGCTTGGCCGCGGGACAGGGGGCAGCTTTCTTT. This encodes CASSLAAGQGAAFF.